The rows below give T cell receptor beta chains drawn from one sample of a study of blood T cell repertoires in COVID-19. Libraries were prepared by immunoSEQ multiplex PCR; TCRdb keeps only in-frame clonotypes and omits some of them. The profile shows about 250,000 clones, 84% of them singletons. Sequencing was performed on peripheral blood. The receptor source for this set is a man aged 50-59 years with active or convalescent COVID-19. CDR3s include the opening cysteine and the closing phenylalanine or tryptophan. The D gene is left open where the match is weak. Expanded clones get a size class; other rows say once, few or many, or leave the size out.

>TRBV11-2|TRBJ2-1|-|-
CASSLSGANNEQFF
TGTGCCAGCAGCTTATCAGGGGCAAACAATGAGCAGTTCTTC
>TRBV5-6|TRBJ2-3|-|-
CASSLRGGNTDTQYF
TGTGCCAGCAGTCTAAGGGGGGGCAACACAGATACGCAGTATTTT
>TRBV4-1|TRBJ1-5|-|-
CASSQGTAYSNQPQHF
TGCGCCAGCAGCCAAGGAACAGCCTATAGCAATCAGCCCCAGCATTTT
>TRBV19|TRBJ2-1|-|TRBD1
CASSTGQGTIYNEQFF
TGTGCCAGTAGTACGGGACAGGGAACGATATACAATGAGCAGTTCTTC
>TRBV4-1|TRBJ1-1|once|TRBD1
CASSLHRGSNTEAFF
TGCGCCAGCAGCCTCCACAGGGGATCGAACACTGAAGCTTTCTTT
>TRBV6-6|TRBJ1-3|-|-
CASSYEGRVSGNTIYF
TGTGCCAGCAGTTACGAGGGGAGGGTCTCCGGAAACACCATATATTTT
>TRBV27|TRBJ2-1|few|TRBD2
CASSPETSVTNEQFF
TGTGCCAGCAGCCCAGAGACTAGCGTTACCAATGAGCAGTTCTTC
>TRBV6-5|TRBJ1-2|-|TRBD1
CASSPDREIRGYTF
TGTGCCAGCAGTCCCGACAGGGAAATACGTGGCTACACCTTC
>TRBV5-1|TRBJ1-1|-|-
CASSQTASNTEAFF
TGCGCCAGCAGCCAGACAGCGAGTAACACTGAAGCTTTCTTT
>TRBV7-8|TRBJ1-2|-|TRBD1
CASSLERGQGVYGYTF
TGTGCCAGCAGCTTAGAGAGAGGACAGGGGGTGTATGGCTACACCTTC
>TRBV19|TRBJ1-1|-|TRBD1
CAIQVPGQGTAFF
TGTGCCATTCAAGTCCCGGGACAGGGAACGGCTTTCTTT
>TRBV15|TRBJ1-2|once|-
CATSRTTDRLNYGYTF
TGTGCCACCAGCAGAACTACGGACAGACTAAACTATGGCTACACCTTC
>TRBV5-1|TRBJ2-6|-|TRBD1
CASSLTGAGANVLTF
TGCGCCAGCAGCTTGACAGGGGCTGGGGCCAACGTCCTGACTTTC
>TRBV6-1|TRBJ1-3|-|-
CASSEGQLNTIYF
TGTGCCAGCAGTGAGGGACAATTGAACACCATATATTTT
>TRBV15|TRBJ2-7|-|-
CATSRDGGPYEQYF
TGTGCCACCAGCAGAGATGGTGGCCCCTACGAGCAGTACTTC
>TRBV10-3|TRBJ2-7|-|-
CAISEQGGLVGEQYF
TGTGCCATCAGTGAGCAGGGGGGTCTGGTGGGCGAGCAGTACTTC
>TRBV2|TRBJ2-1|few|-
CASTTDTNNEQFF
TGTGCCAGCACCACGGACACCAACAATGAGCAGTTCTTC
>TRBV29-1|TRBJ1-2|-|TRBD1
CSVEAGGHGYGYTF
TGCAGCGTTGAAGCAGGGGGCCACGGCTATGGCTACACCTTC
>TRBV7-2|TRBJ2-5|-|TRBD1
CASSGRGQGVGETQYF
TGTGCCAGCAGCGGGAGAGGACAGGGGGTAGGGGAGACCCAGTACTTC
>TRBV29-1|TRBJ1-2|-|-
CSVERGGWDTF
TGCAGCGTTGAAAGAGGCGGCTGGGACACCTTC
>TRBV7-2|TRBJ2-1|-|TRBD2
CASSLATSGGSEQFF
TGTGCCAGCAGCTTAGCGACTAGCGGGGGGTCTGAGCAGTTCTTC
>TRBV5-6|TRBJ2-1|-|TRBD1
CASSRQGLVRDEQFF
TGTGCCAGCAGCCGACAGGGATTAGTCAGGGATGAGCAGTTCTTC
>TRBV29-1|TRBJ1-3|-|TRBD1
CSAQQGAVGNTIYF
TGCAGCGCTCAACAGGGGGCGGTTGGAAACACCATATATTTT
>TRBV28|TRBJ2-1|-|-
CASSALRDEQFF
TGTGCCAGCAGTGCCCTGAGGGATGAGCAGTTCTTC
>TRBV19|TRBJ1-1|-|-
CASSIVRTMVENTEAFF
TGTGCCAGTAGTATCGTAAGGACAATGGTTGAGAACACTGAAGCTTTCTTT
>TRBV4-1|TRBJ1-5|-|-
CASSRHDSNQPQHF
TGCGCCAGCAGTCGACACGATAGCAATCAGCCCCAGCATTTT
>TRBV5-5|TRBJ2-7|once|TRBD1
CASSLEGQGIHEQYF
TGTGCCAGCAGCTTGGAGGGACAGGGGATCCACGAGCAGTACTTC
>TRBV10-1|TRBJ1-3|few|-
CASSGVYTIYF
TGCGCCAGCAGCGGGGTGTACACCATATATTTT
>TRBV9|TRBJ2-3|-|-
CASSVGGWPTDTQYF
TGTGCCAGCAGCGTAGGAGGCTGGCCCACAGATACGCAGTATTTT
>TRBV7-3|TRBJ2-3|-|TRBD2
CASSWTSGFTDTQYF
TGTGCCAGCAGCTGGACTAGCGGATTCACAGATACGCAGTATTTT
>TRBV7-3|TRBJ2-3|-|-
CASSLVRSTDTQYF
TGTGCCAGCAGCTTGGTCAGGAGCACAGATACGCAGTATTTT
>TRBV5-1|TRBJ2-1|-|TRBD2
CASSFGTSSGEQFF
TGCGCCAGCAGCTTCGGGACTAGTTCGGGTGAGCAGTTCTTC
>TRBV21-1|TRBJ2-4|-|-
CASSKEETYKNIQYF
TGTGCCAGCAGCAAAGAAGAGACTTACAAAAACATTCAGTACTTC
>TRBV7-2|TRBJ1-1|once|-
CASSFRGSNTEAFF
TGTGCCAGCAGCTTCCGAGGGTCTAACACTGAAGCTTTCTTT
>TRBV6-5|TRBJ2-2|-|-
CASSFDSLNTGELFF
TGTGCCAGCAGTTTCGACAGCCTTAACACCGGGGAGCTGTTTTTT
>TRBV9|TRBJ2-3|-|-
CASSALRSTDTQYF
TGTGCCAGCAGCGCTCTCCGGAGCACAGATACGCAGTATTTT
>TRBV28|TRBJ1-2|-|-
CASSLHTGGGGYGYTF
TGTGCCAGCAGTTTACACACCGGGGGAGGGGGATATGGCTACACCTTC
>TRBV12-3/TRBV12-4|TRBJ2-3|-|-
CASSSTWDTQYF
TGTGCCAGCAGTTCCACTTGGGATACGCAGTATTTT
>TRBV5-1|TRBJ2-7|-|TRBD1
CASSMTGGSYEQYF
TGCGCCAGCAGCATGACAGGGGGCTCCTACGAGCAGTACTTC
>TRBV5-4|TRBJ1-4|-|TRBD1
CASSPDRGRNEKLFF
TGTGCCAGCAGCCCGGACAGGGGGCGCAATGAAAAACTGTTTTTT
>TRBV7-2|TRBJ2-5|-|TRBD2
CASSLKGGGETQYF
TGTGCCAGCAGCTTAAAAGGCGGGGGGGAGACCCAGTACTTC
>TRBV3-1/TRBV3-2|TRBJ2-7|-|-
CASSQDVVRDYEQYF
TGTGCCAGCAGCCAAGATGTAGTCAGGGACTACGAGCAGTACTTC
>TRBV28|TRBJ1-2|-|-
CASGDRRNYGYTF
TGTGCCAGCGGCGATAGGCGGAACTATGGCTACACCTTC
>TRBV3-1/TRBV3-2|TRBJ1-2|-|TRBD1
CASSQTWTGERGYTF
TGTGCCAGCAGCCAGACTTGGACAGGGGAGAGGGGCTACACCTTC
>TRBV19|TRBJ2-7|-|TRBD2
CASQEGGIGEQYF
TGTGCCAGCCAAGAGGGAGGGATTGGGGAGCAGTACTTC
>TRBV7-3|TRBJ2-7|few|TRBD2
CASSLIAGAAYEQYF
TGTGCCAGCAGCTTAATAGCGGGGGCCGCCTACGAGCAGTACTTC
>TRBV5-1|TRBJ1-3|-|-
CASSLGANPGNTIYF
TGCGCCAGCAGCTTGGGGGCCAACCCTGGAAACACCATATATTTT
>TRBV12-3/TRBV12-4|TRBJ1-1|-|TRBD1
CASRKTGGTEAFF
TGTGCCAGCAGAAAAACAGGGGGTACTGAAGCTTTCTTT
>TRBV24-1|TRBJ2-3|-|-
CATSDPTNPSDTQYF
TGTGCCACCAGTGACCCAACAAACCCTTCAGATACGCAGTATTTT
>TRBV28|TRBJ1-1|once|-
CASRAQGIPMNTEAFF
TGTGCCAGCAGGGCCCAGGGGATCCCCATGAACACTGAAGCTTTCTTT
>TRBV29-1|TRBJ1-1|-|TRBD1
CSVCDTTGETEAFF
TGCAGCGTGTGTGATACAACAGGGGAAACTGAAGCTTTCTTT
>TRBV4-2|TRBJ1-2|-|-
CASSQGDRAYGYTF
TGTGCCAGCAGCCAGGGAGATAGGGCTTATGGCTACACCTTC
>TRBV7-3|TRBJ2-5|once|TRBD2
CASSPAGGAYQETQYF
TGTGCCAGCAGCCCGGCGGGGGGGGCGTACCAAGAGACCCAGTACTTC
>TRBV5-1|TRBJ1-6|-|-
CASSRGGENSPLHF
TGCGCCAGCAGCCGGGGAGGTGAGAATTCACCCCTCCACTTT
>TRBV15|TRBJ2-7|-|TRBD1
CATSRGRDRGLEQYF
TGTGCCACCAGCAGAGGTAGGGACAGGGGGCTCGAGCAGTACTTC
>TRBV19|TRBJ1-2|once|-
CASQGYYGYTF
TGTGCCAGCCAGGGGTACTATGGCTACACCTTC
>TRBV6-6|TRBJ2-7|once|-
CASTNPSSYEQYF
TGTGCCAGCACTAATCCAAGCTCCTACGAGCAGTACTTC
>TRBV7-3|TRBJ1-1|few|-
CASSSLRQVLNTEAFF
TGTGCCAGCAGCTCCCTCCGACAGGTTCTGAACACTGAAGCTTTCTTT
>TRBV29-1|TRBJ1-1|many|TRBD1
CSVDPTGTAGIEAFF
TGCAGCGTTGACCCGACAGGGACAGCCGGGATAGAAGCTTTCTTT